The T cell receptor beta chain described here comes from a study of human T cells and chemical hapten exposure. Study overall: Sensitization was performed using 2% DPC on a roughly 2 cm by roughly 2 cm upper inner arm skin site. Throughout the roughly 24-week study, diphenylcyclopropenone was applied weekly to the patients' scalps.

Germline values: CDR1 MNHEY, CDR2 SVGEGT. This CDR3 spans 12 amino acids. V was clipped by 6 bases and J by 6 bases, with 12 bases between them. Study-level results: PT1 expanded TCR counts and patch test score correlated positively. Versus controls, significantly more large CDR3 similarity clusters arose from expanded TCRs.

TCRdb called the RACE reads again in MiXCR, with one record for every CDR3 protein. The sample lists around 380,000 distinct CDR3 sequences; approximately 4.4% were seen once. This clonotype was counted at least ten times. Antigen: not known. Noted time point: patch test 1, 2 weeks after DPC sensitization. The treatment: therapeutic diphenylcyclopropenone sensitization with weekly scalp DPC. The chain uses TRBV6-2 or TRBV6-3 and TRBJ2-7, with unresolved D. The TCR was taken from a woman aged 45-65 years with alopecia areata. Some clones in this sample may be carry-over from other donors' samples. The sequences come from whole blood, collected in connection with sensitization to the hapten diphenylcyclopropenone (DPC). The chain's CDR3 is CASSPHRGEQYF. Written as DNA, the CDR3 is TGTGCCAGCAGCCCCCACAGAGGCGAGCAGTACTTC.